This T cell receptor (beta chain) was retrieved from a study of cytomegalovirus exposure and HLA in healthy donors. As regards this clone: Its antigen is as yet unknown.

The PCR employed 60 Vbeta primers together with 13 Jbeta primers. The method was immunoSEQ multiplex PCR; TCRdb's version includes in-frame clones alone and lacks a portion of them. Of about 110,000 clones in the sample, 55% to 75% were seen once. The CDR3 has 14 residues. Germline CDR1 reads MNHNS; CDR2 reads SASEGT. V was pared by 6 bases and J by 2 bases, with 6 bases of the junction left unmatched. Regarding the study as a whole: Accounts indicate the classifier identified cytomegalovirus status with strong specificity and sensitivity. Follow-up analysis seemed to connect common viral pathogens with several of the most significant clusters identified. Data from an earlier analysis indicated that most TCR beta V segments were productive either about 87% or about 30% of the time. Cytomegalovirus-associated TCR beta chains were listed, numbering some 180.

The clonotype originates from a woman aged 70-85 years in good health and CMV-seropositive. This chain links TRBV6-1 with TRBJ2-7; 8 nucleotides align to TRBD1. The sequenced sample consisted of PBMCs. In nucleotides, the CDR3 is TGTGCCAGCAGGTTGACAGGGGCTGCCTACGAGCAGTACTTC. This encodes CASRLTGAAYEQYF.